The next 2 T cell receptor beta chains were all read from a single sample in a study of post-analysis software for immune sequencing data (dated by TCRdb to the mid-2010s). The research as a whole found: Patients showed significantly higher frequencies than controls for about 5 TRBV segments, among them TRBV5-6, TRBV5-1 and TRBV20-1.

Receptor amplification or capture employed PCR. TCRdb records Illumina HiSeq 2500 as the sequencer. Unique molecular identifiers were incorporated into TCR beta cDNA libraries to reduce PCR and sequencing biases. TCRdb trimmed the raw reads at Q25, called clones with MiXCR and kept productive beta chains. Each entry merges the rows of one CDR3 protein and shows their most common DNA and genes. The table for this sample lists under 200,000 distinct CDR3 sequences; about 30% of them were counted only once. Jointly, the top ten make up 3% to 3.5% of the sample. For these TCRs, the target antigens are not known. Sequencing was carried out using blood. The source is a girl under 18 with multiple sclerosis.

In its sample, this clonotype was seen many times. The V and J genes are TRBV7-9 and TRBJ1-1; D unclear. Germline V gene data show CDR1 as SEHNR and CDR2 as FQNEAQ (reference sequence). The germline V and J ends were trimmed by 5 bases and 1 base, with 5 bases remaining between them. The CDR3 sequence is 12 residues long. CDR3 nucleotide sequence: TGTGCCAGCAGCGAGACGAACACTGAAGCTTTCTTT. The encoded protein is CASSETNTEAFF.

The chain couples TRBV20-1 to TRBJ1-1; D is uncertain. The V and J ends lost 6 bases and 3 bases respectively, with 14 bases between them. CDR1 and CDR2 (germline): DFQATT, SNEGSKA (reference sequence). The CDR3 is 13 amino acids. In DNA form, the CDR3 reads TGCAGTGCCATCGAACAGATCTACACTGAAGCTTTCTTT. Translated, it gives CSAIEQIYTEAFF.